This TCR beta chain was profiled in a study of OX40 agonist ivuxolimab in advanced cancers. The overall study: The patients received ivuxolimab by intravenous route every 2 weeks at 0.01 to 10 mg/kg. Study outcomes and limitations: CD8+ T cells averaged more expanded clones than CD4+. Circulating CD4+ and CD8+ T cells showed clonal expansion by week 6 at 0.1 to 3.0 mg/kg.

This table comes from immunoSEQ multiplex PCR, and its TCRdb copy is limited to in-frame clones, with some not included. The profile covers around 67,000 clones, with approximately 85% appearing a single time and roughly 2% taken by the ten largest. Comment on this clone: What it recognizes is unknown.

The CDR3 is made up of 12 amino acids. V was cut by 5 bases and J by 11 bases, with 10 bases left in between. Germline-derived CDR1 and CDR2 are SGHDN and FVKESK. Here the sequenced sample was CD4+ or CD8+ T cells sorted from blood, taken in a trial of the OX40 agonist ivuxolimab. V is TRBV14 and J is TRBJ1-6; no clear D gene. This receptor was obtained from an adult with an advanced solid tumor such as melanoma, head and neck, liver or kidney cancer. Here the CDR3 DNA reads TGTGCCAGCAGCGGTCTCGCGACACCCCTCCACTTT. Translation: CASSGLATPLHF.